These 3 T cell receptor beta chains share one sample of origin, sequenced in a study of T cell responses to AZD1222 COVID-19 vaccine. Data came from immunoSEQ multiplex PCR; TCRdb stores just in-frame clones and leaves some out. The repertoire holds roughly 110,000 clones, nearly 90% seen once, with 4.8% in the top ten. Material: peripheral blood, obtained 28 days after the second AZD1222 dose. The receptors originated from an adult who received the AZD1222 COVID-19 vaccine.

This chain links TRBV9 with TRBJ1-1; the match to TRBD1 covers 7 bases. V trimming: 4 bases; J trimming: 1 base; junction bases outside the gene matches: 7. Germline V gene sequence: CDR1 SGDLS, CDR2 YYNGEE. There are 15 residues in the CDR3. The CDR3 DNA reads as TGTGCCAGCAGCCCCGCCGCAGGGGGGAACACTGAAGCTTTCTTT. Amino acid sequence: CASSPAAGGNTEAFF.

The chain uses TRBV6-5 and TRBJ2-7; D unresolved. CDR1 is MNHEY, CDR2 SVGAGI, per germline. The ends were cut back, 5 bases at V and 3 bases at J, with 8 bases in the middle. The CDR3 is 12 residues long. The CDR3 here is CASSPPGYEQYF. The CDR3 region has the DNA TGTGCCAGCAGTCCTCCAGGCTACGAGCAGTACTTC.

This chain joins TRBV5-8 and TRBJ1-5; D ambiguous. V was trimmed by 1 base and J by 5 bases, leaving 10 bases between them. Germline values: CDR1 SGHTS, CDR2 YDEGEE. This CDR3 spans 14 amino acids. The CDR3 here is CASSLPLFDQPQHF. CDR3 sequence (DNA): TGTGCCAGCAGCTTGCCGCTATTTGATCAGCCCCAGCATTTT.